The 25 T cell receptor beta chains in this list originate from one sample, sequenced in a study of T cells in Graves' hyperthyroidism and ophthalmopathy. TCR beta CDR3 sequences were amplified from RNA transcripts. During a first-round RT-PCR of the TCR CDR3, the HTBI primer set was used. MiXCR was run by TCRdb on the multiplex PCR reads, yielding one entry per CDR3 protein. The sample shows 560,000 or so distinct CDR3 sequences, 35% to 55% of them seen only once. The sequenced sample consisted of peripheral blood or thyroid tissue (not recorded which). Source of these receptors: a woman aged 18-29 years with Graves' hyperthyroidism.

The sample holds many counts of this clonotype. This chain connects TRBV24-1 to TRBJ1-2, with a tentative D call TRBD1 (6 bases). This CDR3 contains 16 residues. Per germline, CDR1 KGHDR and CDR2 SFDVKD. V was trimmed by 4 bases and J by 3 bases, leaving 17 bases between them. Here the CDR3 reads CATSDPNPTGYYGYTF. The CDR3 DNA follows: TGTGCCACCAGTGACCCAAACCCCACAGGGTACTATGGCTACACCTTC.

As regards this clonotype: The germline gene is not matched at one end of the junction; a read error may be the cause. The CDR3 DNA reads TGTGCCAGCGGCGTAGCGGGCCTGGGAGAGACCCAGTACTTC. The encoded protein is CASGVAGLGETQYF. V and J are TRBV9 and TRBJ2-5; 7 bases are shared with TRBD2. CDR1 is SGDLS and CDR2 is YYNGEE in the germline V gene. The CDR3 totals 14 residues.

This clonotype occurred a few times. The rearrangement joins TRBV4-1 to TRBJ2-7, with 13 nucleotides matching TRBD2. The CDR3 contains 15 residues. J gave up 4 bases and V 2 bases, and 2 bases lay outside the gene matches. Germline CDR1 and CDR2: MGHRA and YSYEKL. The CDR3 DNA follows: TGCGCCAGCAGCCAAACTAGCGGGAGGGAGTACGAGCAGTACTTC. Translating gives CASSQTSGREYEQYF.

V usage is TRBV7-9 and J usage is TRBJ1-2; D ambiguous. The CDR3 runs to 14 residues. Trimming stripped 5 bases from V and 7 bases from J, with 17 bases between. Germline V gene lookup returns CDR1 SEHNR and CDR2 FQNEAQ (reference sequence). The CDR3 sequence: CASSPGPEGLGYTF. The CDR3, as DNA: TGTGCCAGCAGCCCCGGGCCCGAAGGGCTTGGCTACACCTTC.

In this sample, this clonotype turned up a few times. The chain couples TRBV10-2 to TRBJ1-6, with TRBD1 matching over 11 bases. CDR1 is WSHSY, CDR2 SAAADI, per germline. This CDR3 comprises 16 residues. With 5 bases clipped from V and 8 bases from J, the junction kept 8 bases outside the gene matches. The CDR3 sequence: CASSIKDRGLDSPLHF. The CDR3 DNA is TGCGCCAGCAGTATAAAGGACAGGGGGCTGGATTCACCCCTCCACTTT.

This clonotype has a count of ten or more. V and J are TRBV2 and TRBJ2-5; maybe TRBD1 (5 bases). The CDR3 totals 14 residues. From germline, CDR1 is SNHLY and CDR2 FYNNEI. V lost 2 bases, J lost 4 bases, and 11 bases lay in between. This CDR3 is CASSERAGIETQYF. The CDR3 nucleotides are TGTGCCAGCAGTGAACGGGCAGGGATAGAGACCCAGTACTTC. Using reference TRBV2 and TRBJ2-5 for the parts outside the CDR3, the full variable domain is EPEVTQTPSHQVTQMGQEVILRCVPISNHLYFYWYRQILGQKVEFLVSFYNNEISEKSEIFDDQFSVERPDGSNFTLKIRSTKLEDSAMYFCASSERAGIETQYFGPGTRLLVL.

The CDR3 sequence: CASKNTGELFF. Written as DNA, the CDR3 is TGTGCCAGCAAAAACACCGGGGAGCTGTTTTTT. This chain connects TRBV6-5 to TRBJ2-2; unclear D gene. Germline CDR1 is MNHEY and CDR2 is SVGAGI. The germline V and J ends were trimmed by 7 bases and 2 bases, with 2 bases remaining between them. This CDR3 contains 11 residues.

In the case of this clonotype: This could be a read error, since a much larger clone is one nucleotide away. The CDR3 region has the DNA TGTGCCAGCAGTGGACAGGGGGCATCAAACTATGGCTACACCTTC. Encoded protein: CASSGQGASNYGYTF. The genes are TRBV7-9 and TRBJ1-2; 11 nucleotides match TRBD1. Germline V gives CDR1 SEHNR, CDR2 FQNEAQ (reference sequence). V was pared by 6 bases and J by 2 bases, with 5 bases of the junction left unmatched. The CDR3 has 15 amino acids.

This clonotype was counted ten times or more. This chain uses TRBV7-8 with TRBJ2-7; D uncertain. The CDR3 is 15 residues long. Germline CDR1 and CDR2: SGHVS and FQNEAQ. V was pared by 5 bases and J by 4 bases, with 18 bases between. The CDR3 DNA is TGTGCCAGCAGCGCCTTACCAGGCGAGCCATACGAGCAGTACTTC. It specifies CASSALPGEPYEQYF.

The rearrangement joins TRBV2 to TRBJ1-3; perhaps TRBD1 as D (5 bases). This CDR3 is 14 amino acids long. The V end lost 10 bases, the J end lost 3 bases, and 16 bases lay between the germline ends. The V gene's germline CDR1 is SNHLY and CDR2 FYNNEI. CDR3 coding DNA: TGTGCCAAGGAAATCCGGGGCAATGGAAACACCATATATTTT. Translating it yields CAKEIRGNGNTIYF.

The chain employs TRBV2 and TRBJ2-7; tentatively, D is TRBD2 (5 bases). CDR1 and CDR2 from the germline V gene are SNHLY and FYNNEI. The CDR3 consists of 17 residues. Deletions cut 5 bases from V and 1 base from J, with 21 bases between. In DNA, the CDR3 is TGTGCCAGCAGTACCCCGGTGTTTCGGGATCAGTCCTACGAGCAGTACTTC. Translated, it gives CASSTPVFRDQSYEQYF.

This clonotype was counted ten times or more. CDR3 nucleotide sequence: TGCAGCGTTGCAGTGGGAGGCTGGGGAGGCTACACCTTC. Its translation is CSVAVGGWGGYTF. V and J are TRBV29-1 and TRBJ1-2, with D unclear. Trimming shortened V by 4 bases and J by 8 bases, and 17 bases separated the two germline ends. Looked up from germline, CDR1 is SQVTM and CDR2 is ANQGSEA. CDR3 length: 13 amino acids.

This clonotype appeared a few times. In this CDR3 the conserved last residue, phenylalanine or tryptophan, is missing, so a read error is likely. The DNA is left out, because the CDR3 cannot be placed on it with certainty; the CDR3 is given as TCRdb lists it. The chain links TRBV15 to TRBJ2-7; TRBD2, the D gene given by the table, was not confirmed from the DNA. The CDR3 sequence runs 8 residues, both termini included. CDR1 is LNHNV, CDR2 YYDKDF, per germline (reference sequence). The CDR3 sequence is CATSEIAG.

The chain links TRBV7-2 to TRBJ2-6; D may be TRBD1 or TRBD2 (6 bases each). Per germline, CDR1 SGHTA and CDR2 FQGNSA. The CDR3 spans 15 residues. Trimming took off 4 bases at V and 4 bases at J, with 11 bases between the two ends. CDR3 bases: TGTGCCAGCAGCTGGGGGGCTGAAGGGGCCAACGTCCTGACTTTC. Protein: CASSWGAEGANVLTF.

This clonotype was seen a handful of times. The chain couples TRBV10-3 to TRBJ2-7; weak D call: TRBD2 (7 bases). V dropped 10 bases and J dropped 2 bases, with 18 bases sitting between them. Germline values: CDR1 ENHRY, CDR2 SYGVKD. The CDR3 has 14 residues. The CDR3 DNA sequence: TGTGCCAGCGGGGAGGGGGGCCCTCCCTACGAGCAGTACTTC. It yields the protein CASGEGGPPYEQYF.

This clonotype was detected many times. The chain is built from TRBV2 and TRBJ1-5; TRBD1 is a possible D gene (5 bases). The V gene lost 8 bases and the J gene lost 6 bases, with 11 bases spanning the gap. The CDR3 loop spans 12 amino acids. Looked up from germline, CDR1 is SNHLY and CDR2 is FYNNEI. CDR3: CASPPGGQPQHF. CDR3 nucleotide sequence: TGTGCCAGCCCACCCGGGGGTCAGCCCCAGCATTTT. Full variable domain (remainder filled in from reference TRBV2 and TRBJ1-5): EPEVTQTPSHQVTQMGQEVILRCVPISNHLYFYWYRQILGQKVEFLVSFYNNEISEKSEIFDDQFSVERPDGSNFTLKIRSTKLEDSAMYFCASPPGGQPQHFGDGTRLSIL.

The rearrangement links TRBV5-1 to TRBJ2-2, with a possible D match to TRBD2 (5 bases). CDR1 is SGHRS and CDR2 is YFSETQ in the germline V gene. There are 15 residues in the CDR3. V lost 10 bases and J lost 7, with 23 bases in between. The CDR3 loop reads CASHEGSPFGGELFF. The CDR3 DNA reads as TGCGCCTCCCATGAGGGCAGTCCTTTTGGCGGGGAGCTGTTTTTT.

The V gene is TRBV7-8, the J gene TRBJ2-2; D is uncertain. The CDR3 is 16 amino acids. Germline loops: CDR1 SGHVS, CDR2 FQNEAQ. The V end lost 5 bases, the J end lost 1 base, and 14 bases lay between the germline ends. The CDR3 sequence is CASSPGSRLNTGELFF. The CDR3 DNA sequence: TGTGCCAGCAGCCCTGGGTCGCGGCTGAACACCGGGGAGCTGTTTTTT. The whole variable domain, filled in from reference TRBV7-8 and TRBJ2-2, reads GAGVSQSPRYKVAKRGQDVALRCDPISGHVSLFWYQQALGQGPEFLTYFQNEAQLDKSGLPSDRFFAERPEGSVSTLKIQRTQQEDSAVYLCASSPGSRLNTGELFFGEGSRLTVL.

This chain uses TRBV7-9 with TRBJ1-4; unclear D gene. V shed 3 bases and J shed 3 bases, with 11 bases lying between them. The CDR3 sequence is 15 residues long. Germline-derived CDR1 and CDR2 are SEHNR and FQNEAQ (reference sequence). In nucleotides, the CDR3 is TGTGCCAGCAGCTTTGTGGGGTCGGCTAATGAAAAACTGTTTTTT. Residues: CASSFVGSANEKLFF.

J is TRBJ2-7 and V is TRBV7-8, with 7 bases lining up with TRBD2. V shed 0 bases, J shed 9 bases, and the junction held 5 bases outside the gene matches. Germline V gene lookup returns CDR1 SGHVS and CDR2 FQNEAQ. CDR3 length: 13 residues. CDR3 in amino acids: CASSLAGGHWQYF. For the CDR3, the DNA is TGTGCCAGCAGCTTAGCGGGAGGGCATTGGCAGTACTTC.

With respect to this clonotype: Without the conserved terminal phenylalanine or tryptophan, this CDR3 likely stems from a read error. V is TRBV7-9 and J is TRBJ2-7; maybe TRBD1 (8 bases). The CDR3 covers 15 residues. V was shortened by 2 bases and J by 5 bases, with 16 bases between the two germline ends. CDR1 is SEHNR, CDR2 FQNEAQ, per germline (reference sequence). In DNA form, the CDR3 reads TGTGCCAGCAGCTTACTAGGACAGGGAGGGAACGAGCAGTACCTC. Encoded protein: CASSLLGQGGNEQYL.

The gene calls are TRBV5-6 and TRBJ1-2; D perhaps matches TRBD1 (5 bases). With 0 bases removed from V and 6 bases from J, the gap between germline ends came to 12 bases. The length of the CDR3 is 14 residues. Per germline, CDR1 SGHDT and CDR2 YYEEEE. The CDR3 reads CASSLGVQGHGYTF. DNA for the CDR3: TGTGCCAGCAGCTTGGGTGTCCAGGGCCATGGCTACACCTTC.

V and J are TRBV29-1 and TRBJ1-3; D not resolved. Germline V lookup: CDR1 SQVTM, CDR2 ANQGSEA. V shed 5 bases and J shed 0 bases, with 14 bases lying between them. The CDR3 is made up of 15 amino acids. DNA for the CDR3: TGCAGCGTTACCACCGGCGGGTACTCTGGAAACACCATATATTTT. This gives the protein CSVTTGGYSGNTIYF.

CDR3 sequence (DNA): TGTGCCAGCAGGGCAGGGGACTCACCCCTCCACTTT. Its translation is CASRAGDSPLHF. V gene TRBV7-6 combines with J gene TRBJ1-6; tentative D call: TRBD1 (6 bases). From germline, CDR1 is SGHVS and CDR2 FNYEAQ. This CDR3 has 12 amino acids. V dropped 6 bases and J dropped 10 bases, with 10 bases sitting between them.

The CDR3 nucleotides read TGCAGCGTTGAAGCTCGGACAGGGGCTGGAAACACCATATATTTT. The encoded protein is CSVEARTGAGNTIYF. The V and J genes are TRBV29-1 and TRBJ1-3; the match to TRBD1 covers 9 bases. The CDR3 length is 15 residues. After removal of 1 base from V and 2 bases from J, the junction contained 3 bases not matched to a gene. Germline V gene data show CDR1 as SQVTM and CDR2 as ANQGSEA. The full variable domain, in which reference TRBV29-1 and TRBJ1-3 provide the parts outside the CDR3, is SAVISQKPSRDICQRGTSLTIQCQVDSQVTMMFWYRQQPGQSLTLIATANQGSEATYESGFVIDKFPISRPNLTFSTLTVSNMSPEDSSIYLCSVEARTGAGNTIYFGEGSWLTVV.